This TCR beta chain was captured by sequencing in a study of somatic mutations in cytotoxic T cells in rheumatoid arthritis. This table comes from immunoSEQ multiplex PCR, and its TCRdb copy is limited to in-frame clones, with some not included. The sample has around 19,000 clones; about 86% are singletons. Blood donors with median age about 60 years (range roughly 21-70), 50% to 65% female, served as healthy controls. Germline loops: CDR1 SEHNR, CDR2 FQNEAQ (reference sequence). The CDR3 length is 14 residues. V dropped 6 bases and J dropped 1 base, with 12 bases sitting between them. The receptor's source is a woman aged 45-65 years in good health. V usage is TRBV7-9 and J usage is TRBJ1-1; weak D call: TRBD1 (6 bases). Sequencing was done on a sample of CD8+ T cells sorted from blood. CDR3 region: CASRSGGPNTEAFF. The CDR3, as DNA: TGTGCCAGCAGGTCGGGGGGGCCGAACACTGAAGCTTTCTTT.